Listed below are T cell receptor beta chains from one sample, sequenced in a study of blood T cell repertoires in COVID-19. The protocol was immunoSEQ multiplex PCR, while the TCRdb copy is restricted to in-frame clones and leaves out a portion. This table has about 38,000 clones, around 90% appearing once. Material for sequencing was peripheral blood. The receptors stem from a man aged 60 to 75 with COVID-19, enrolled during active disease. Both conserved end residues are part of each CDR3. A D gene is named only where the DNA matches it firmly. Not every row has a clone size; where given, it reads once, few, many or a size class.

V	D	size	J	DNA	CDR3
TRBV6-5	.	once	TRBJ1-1	TGTGCCAGCAGTTACCCCTCCAAACCCGGTTCGGCTGAAGCTTTCTTT	CASSYPSKPGSAEAFF
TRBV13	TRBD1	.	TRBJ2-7	TGTGCCAGCAGCTTAGCGCCCGGGACAGCGGTTCCCGAAACGGGCGAGCAGTACTTC	CASSLAPGTAVPETGEQYF
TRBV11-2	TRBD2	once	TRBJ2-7	TGTGCCAGCAGCCCAAGACTAGCGGGAGAGTTAATCACCTACGAGCAGTACTTC	CASSPRLAGELITYEQYF
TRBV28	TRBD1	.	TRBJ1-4	TGTGCCAGCAGTCTACCCCCGGGGACAGGCCGCGAAAAACTGTTTTTT	CASSLPPGTGREKLFF
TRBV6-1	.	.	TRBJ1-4	TGTGCCAGCAGTGAAACCCACAGGAGTAATGAAAAACTGTTTTTT	CASSETHRSNEKLFF
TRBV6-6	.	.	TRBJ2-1	TGTGCCAGCAGTTACAATGGAGCGTACAATGAGCAGTTCTTC	CASSYNGAYNEQFF
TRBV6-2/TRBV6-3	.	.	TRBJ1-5	TGTGCCAGCAGTTACCCTATTCCAGGGTATAGCAATCAGCCCCAGCATTTT	CASSYPIPGYSNQPQHF
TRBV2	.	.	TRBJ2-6	TGTGCCAGCAACCCTACAGGGTTTGGGGCCAACGTCCTGACTTTC	CASNPTGFGANVLTF
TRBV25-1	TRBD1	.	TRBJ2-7	TGTGCCAGCAGTGAGGGTAGTAGGGGGCTAGACGAGCAGTACTTC	CASSEGSRGLDEQYF
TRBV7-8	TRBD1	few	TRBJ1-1	TGTGCCAGCAGCTACGCGACAGGGGGCACTGAAGCTTTCTTT	CASSYATGGTEAFF
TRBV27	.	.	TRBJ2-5	TGTGCCAGCAGTTTGCGGACAGCAGAGACCCAGTACTTC	CASSLRTAETQYF
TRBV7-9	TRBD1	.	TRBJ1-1	TGTGCCAGCAGCTTAGCCAGGGGGCTAGGAGAAGCTTTCTTT	CASSLARGLGEAFF
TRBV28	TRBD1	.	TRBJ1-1	TGTGCCTCATGGACAGGGGCTAAGAACACTGAAGCTTTCTTT	CASWTGAKNTEAFF
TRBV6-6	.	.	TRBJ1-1	TGTGCCAGCAGTCTCGGGACCGCCGTAAAGCGGGACACTGAAGCTTTCTTT	CASSLGTAVKRDTEAFF
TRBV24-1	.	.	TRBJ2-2	TGTGCCACCAGTCTTCTGCGGACCGGGGAGCTGTTTTTT	CATSLLRTGELFF
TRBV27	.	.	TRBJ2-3	TGTGCCAGCAGTCCGCCGGAGTATTTT	CASSPPEYF
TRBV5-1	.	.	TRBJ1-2	TGCGCCAGCAGCTCAACCAGGGCAAACTATGGCTACACCTTC	CASSSTRANYGYTF
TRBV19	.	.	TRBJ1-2	TGTGCCAGTAAACCAAACCAGGGGTCGGCGTATGGCTACACCTTC	CASKPNQGSAYGYTF
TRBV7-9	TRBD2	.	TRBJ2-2	TGTGCCAGCAGCCATTGGGGACTAGCCTACACCGGGGAGCTGTTTTTT	CASSHWGLAYTGELFF
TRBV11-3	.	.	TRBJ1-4	TGTGCCAGCAGCTTAGCATCCCTATTACTGTTTTTT	CASSLASLLLFF
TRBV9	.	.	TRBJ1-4	TGTGCCAGCAGTCAGAATCGCGGGACCCTCAACGAAAAACTGTTTTTT	CASSQNRGTLNEKLFF
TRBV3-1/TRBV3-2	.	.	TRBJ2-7	TGTGCCAGCAGCGCAGATAGGCTAGCCTACGAGCAGTACTTC	CASSADRLAYEQYF
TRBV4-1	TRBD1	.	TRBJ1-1	TGCGCCAGCAGCCAAGTCTCGCGAAGCTTACAGGGGGCGCGCACTGAAGCTTTCTTT	CASSQVSRSLQGARTEAFF
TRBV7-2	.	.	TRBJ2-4	TGTGCCAGCAGCTTACCCCTTTCTGGCCGGGGCAAAAACATTCAGTACTTC	CASSLPLSGRGKNIQYF
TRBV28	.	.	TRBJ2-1	TGTGCCAGCGTCGGGGCTAGCGCCTACAATGAGCAGTTCTTC	CASVGASAYNEQFF
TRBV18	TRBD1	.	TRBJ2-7	TGTGCCAGCTCACCGACAGGGGCGGGCGAGCAGTACTTC	CASSPTGAGEQYF
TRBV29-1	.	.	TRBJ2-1	TGCAGCGTTGAGGACAACTCCTACAATGAGCAGTTCTTC	CSVEDNSYNEQFF
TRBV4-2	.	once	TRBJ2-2	TGTGCCACCCGACAGCACACCGGGGAGCTGTTTTTT	CATRQHTGELFF
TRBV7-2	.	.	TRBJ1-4	TGTGCCAGCAGCTTAGAGACAGCTAATGAAAAACTGTTTTTT	CASSLETANEKLFF
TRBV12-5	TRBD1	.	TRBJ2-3	TGTGCTAGTGGTTTGGGGACAGGTGACAAGGTATGGGGCACGTATTTT	CASGLGTGDKVWGTYF
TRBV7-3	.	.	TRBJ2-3	TGTGCCAGCAGCTTAGACAGAAAGGATACGCAGTATTTT	CASSLDRKDTQYF
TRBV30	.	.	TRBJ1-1	TGTGCCTGGATCCCGGGGGGGACTGAAGCTTTCTTT	CAWIPGGTEAFF
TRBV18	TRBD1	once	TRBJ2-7	TGTGCCAGCTCTCCATGGGACAGGGGGGCCTACGAGCAGTACTTC	CASSPWDRGAYEQYF
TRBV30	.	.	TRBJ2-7	TGTGCCTGGAGTGGATATGGGGGCCACAACTCCTACGAGCAGTACTTC	CAWSGYGGHNSYEQYF
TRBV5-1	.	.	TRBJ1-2	TGCGCCAGCAGCATCGGGGACTATGGCTACACCTTC	CASSIGDYGYTF
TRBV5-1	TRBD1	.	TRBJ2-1	TGCGCCAGCAGCGCGGGGACAGGCTACAATGAGCAGTTCTTC	CASSAGTGYNEQFF
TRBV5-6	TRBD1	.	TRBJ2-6	TGTGCCAGCACCCGACAGGGCTCCGGGGCCAACGTCCTGACTTTC	CASTRQGSGANVLTF
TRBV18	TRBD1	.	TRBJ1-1	TGTGCCAGCTCATCAGGACAGGCGGGGAACACTGAAGCTTTCTTT	CASSSGQAGNTEAFF
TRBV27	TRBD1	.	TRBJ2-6	TGTGCCAGCAGTCCTCGACAGGGGTTCGGGGCCAACGTCCTGACTTTC	CASSPRQGFGANVLTF
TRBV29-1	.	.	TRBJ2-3	TGCAGCGTCCGTTCGTCCAGGGAATGGTCGGATACGCAGTATTTT	CSVRSSREWSDTQYF
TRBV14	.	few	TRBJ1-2	TGTGCCAGCAGCCGCGGGGGTGGCGGAGGCTACACCTTC	CASSRGGGGGYTF
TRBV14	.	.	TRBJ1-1	TGTGCCAGCAGCGGGTGGGCGGGTACTGAAGCTTTCTTT	CASSGWAGTEAFF
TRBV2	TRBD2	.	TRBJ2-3	TGTGCCAGCAGCGCCTCCCCGGGACTAGCACCAGATACGCAGTATTTT	CASSASPGLAPDTQYF